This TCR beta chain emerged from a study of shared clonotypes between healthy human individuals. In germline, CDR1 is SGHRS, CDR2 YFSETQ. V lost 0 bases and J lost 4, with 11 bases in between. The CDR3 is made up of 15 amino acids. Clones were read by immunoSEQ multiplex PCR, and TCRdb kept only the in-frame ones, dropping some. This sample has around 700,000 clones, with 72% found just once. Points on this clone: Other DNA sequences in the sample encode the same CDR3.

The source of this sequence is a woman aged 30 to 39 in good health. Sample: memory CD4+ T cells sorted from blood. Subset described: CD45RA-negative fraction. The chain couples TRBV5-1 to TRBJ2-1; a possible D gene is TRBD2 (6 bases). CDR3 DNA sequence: TGCGCCAGCAGCTTGGCCAGCGGGTCATACAATGAGCAGTTCTTC. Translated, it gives CASSLASGSYNEQFF.